These T cell receptor beta chains were read from a single sample in a study of T cells in Graves' hyperthyroidism and ophthalmopathy. One entry per CDR3 protein results from TCRdb running MiXCR on the multiplex PCR reads. Among a few hundred thousand distinct CDR3 sequences, just over 14% were seen once, and the ten largest hold 10% to 15%. The sample taken for sequencing was blood. These receptors all stem from a woman between 35 and 50 years old with Graves' hyperthyroidism that later progressed to Graves' ophthalmopathy. Each CDR3 is given with its conserved first and last residue. A D gene is named only where the DNA matches it firmly. Where a row states a size, it is once, few, many or the class of an expanded clone; other rows omit it.

TRBJ1-5 few TRBV28 . CASSFLGYSNQPQHF TGTGCCAGCAGTTTTCTCGGATATAGCAATCAGCCCCAGCATTTT
TRBJ2-1 many TRBV10-3 . CAISGTAGNEQFF TGTGCCATCAGTGGGACTGCTGGGAATGAGCAGTTCTTC
TRBJ2-1 . TRBV5-6 . CASSWALSNEQFF TGTGCCAGCAGCTGGGCCCTATCAAATGAGCAGTTCTTC
TRBJ2-1 . TRBV4-1 TRBD1 CASSRTGPSSYNEQFF TGCGCCAGCAGCCGGACAGGGCCTAGCTCCTACAATGAGCAGTTCTTC
TRBJ2-1 few TRBV19 . CASRSYHEQFF TGTGCCAGTAGATCGTACCATGAGCAGTTCTTC
TRBJ2-5 many TRBV9 TRBD1 CASSEKGQGAGETQYF TGTGCCAGCAGCGAGAAGGGACAGGGGGCGGGAGAGACCCAGTACTTC
TRBJ2-5 . TRBV19 . CASSPAGETQYF TGTGCCAGTAGCCCCGCGGGGGAGACCCAGTACTTC
TRBJ1-2 many TRBV7-3 . CASSPGTDFYGYTF TGTGCCAGCTCCCCCGGTACAGACTTCTATGGCTACACCTTC
TRBJ1-1 many TRBV28 . CASSRMVMNTEAFF TGTGCCAGCAGTCGGATGGTCATGAACACTGAAGCTTTCTTT
TRBJ2-7 many TRBV6-1 TRBD2 CASSEWLAGTLDSYEQYF TGTGCCAGCAGTGAATGGCTAGCGGGGACGCTAGATTCCTACGAGCAGTACTTC
TRBJ2-3 many TRBV28 . CASSRSGNRLYTDTQYF TGTGCCAGCAGTCGCTCCGGTAATAGGCTTTACACAGATACGCAGTATTTT
TRBJ2-5 . TRBV7-9 . CASRTGAAETQYF TGTGCCAGCAGGACGGGGGCGGCGGAGACCCAGTACTTC
TRBJ1-1 many TRBV6-1 . CASSEIATAYMNTEAFF TGTGCCAGCAGTGAAATCGCGACAGCTTATATGAACACTGAAGCTTTCTTT
TRBJ2-1 once TRBV3-1 TRBD2 CASRHGTSGIYNDQFF TGTGCCAGCAGGCATGGGACTAGCGGGATTTACAATGACCAGTTCTTC
TRBJ2-5 many TRBV6-1 . CASSFLGGETQYF TGTGCCAGCAGTTTTTTGGGGGGCGAGACCCAGTACTTC
TRBJ1-1 few TRBV5-6 . CASSLGDWDTEAFF TGTGCCAGCAGCTTGGGGGACTGGGACACTGAAGCTTTCTTT
TRBJ2-1 many TRBV7-9 . CASSGGTWSSYNEQFF TGTGCCAGCAGCGGGGGTACATGGAGCTCCTACAATGAGCAGTTCTTC
TRBJ2-1 many TRBV2 . CASSVGWDEQFF TGTGCCAGCAGTGTGGGTTGGGATGAGCAGTTCTTC
TRBJ2-7 many TRBV7-2 TRBD2 CASSSWTSGSINEQYF TGTGCCAGCAGCTCTTGGACTAGCGGGAGTATCAACGAGCAGTACTTC
TRBJ2-3 many TRBV3-1 . CASSQVWVENTQYF TGTGCCAGCAGCCAAGTTTGGGTAGAAAATACGCAGTATTTT
TRBJ2-7 . TRBV4-1 . CASSQIPGYPLEQYF TGCGCCAGCAGCCAGATTCCAGGGTACCCTCTCGAGCAGTACTTC
TRBJ1-4 many TRBV20-1 TRBD1 CSAPTIGTGGEKLFF TGCAGTGCTCCTACCATTGGGACAGGGGGGGAAAAACTGTTTTTT
TRBJ1-4 . TRBV11-2 . CASSFGFRGEKLFF TGTGCCAGCAGCTTCGGCTTCCGGGGGGAAAAACTGTTTTTT
TRBJ1-1 many TRBV6-1 . CASTEPVEMNTEAFF TGTGCCAGCACTGAGCCTGTGGAGATGAACACTGAAGCTTTCTTT
TRBJ2-7 few TRBV29-1 TRBD2 CSVPRGGDPYEQYF TGCAGCGTCCCTCGGGGAGGGGACCCCTACGAGCAGTACTTC
TRBJ2-5 many TRBV4-1 . CASSQSRISETQYF TGCGCCAGCAGCCAGAGCAGGATTTCAGAGACCCAGTACTTC
TRBJ2-5 many TRBV12-3/TRBV12-4 TRBD2 CASSPRREGETQYF TGTGCCAGCAGCCCTAGGCGGGAGGGGGAGACCCAGTACTTC
TRBJ1-1 . TRBV5-1 . CASSHLPGAAEAFF TGCGCCAGCAGCCATCTCCCAGGGGCGGCTGAAGCTTTCTTT
TRBJ2-7 . TRBV3-1 TRBD2 CATGRIAGAGEQYF TGTGCAACCGGGCGAATAGCGGGAGCAGGGGAGCAGTACTTC
TRBJ2-1 many TRBV28 . CASSLGWADNEQFF TGTGCCAGCAGTTTAGGGTGGGCCGACAATGAGCAGTTCTTC
TRBJ1-2 many TRBV30 TRBD1 CAWSAGTGSYGYTF TGTGCCTGGAGCGCCGGGACAGGATCCTATGGCTACACCTTC
TRBJ2-7 many TRBV29-1 TRBD2 CSVEVAGAPWEQYF TGCAGCGTTGAGGTAGCGGGAGCCCCCTGGGAGCAGTACTTC
TRBJ1-2 . TRBV30 . CAWSGDRNNYGYTF TGTGCCTGGAGTGGAGACAGAAATAACTATGGCTACACCTTC
TRBJ2-7 many TRBV28 TRBD1 CASSGTGTGGKKQYF TGTGCCAGCAGTGGGACCGGGACAGGAGGAAAAAAGCAGTACTTC
TRBJ2-4 few TRBV20-1 TRBD2 CSASGLAVNIQYF TGCAGTGCTAGCGGACTAGCGGTAAACATTCAGTACTTC
TRBJ2-7 many TRBV27 . CASSSGTSSYEQYF TGTGCCAGCAGTAGCGGGACATCCTCCTACGAGCAGTACTTC
TRBJ2-1 many TRBV12-3/TRBV12-4 TRBD2 CASSDQRLAGEGSEQFF TGTGCCAGCAGCGACCAACGGCTAGCGGGAGAAGGGAGTGAGCAGTTCTTC
TRBJ2-7 many TRBV28 . CASSPRSSSYEQYF TGTGCCAGCAGTCCCAGGTCCTCTTCCTACGAGCAGTACTTC
TRBJ2-3 many TRBV29-1 TRBD2 CSVEVEVVRAGASFPDTQYF TGCAGCGTTGAAGTTGAAGTCGTGAGAGCGGGAGCTTCCTTTCCAGATACGCAGTATTTT
TRBJ2-3 . TRBV20-1 TRBD2 CSAGGLAGPTDTQYF TGCAGTGCTGGGGGGTTAGCGGGACCCACAGATACGCAGTATTTT
TRBJ1-1 many TRBV29-1 . CSVSGSRMNTEAFF TGCAGCGTTAGCGGCAGCCGCATGAACACTGAAGCTTTCTTT
TRBJ2-3 many TRBV20-1 . CSARDRMGGLTDTQYF TGCAGTGCTAGAGATCGGATGGGCGGCCTCACAGATACGCAGTATTTT